Shown below are 2 T cell receptor beta chains from a single sample sequenced in a study of blood T cell repertoires in COVID-19. Produced via immunoSEQ multiplex PCR; TCRdb's table is partial and in-frame only. The table shows tens of thousands of clones, with around 81% occurring only once. The sequencing sample was made of peripheral blood. The source of these receptors is an older man with COVID-19, enrolled during active disease.

V and J are TRBV19 and TRBJ1-1, with D perhaps TRBD1 (5 bases). The ends were cut back, 4 bases at V and 5 bases at J, with 17 bases in the middle. Germline loops: CDR1 LNHDA, CDR2 SQIVND (reference sequence). This CDR3 has 15 amino acids. The CDR3 nucleotides read TGTGCCAGTAGTACTGGGGCAGAAGGTTTGACTGAAGCTTTCTTT. It codes for CASSTGAEGLTEAFF.

The V gene is TRBV5-6, the J gene TRBJ1-6, with a tentative D call TRBD1 (5 bases). Germline lookup yields CDR1 SGHDT and CDR2 YYEEEE. The V end lost 3 bases, the J end lost 9 bases, and 13 bases lay between the germline ends. This CDR3 has 14 amino acids. In DNA form, the CDR3 reads TGTGCCAGCAGCTGGGGGGACGTTGGTTCACCCCTCCACTTT. It translates to CASSWGDVGSPLHF.